Described below is a single TCR beta chain sequence and its context. Antigen specificity is unknown. This CDR3 region has 13 residues. The germline V and J ends were trimmed by 2 bases and 0 bases, with 5 bases remaining between them. Germline CDR1 SNHLY, CDR2 FYNNEI. The data stem from a study of T cell responses to AZD1222 COVID-19 vaccine. Regarding the study as a whole: Across the whole spike, CD4 TCRs peaked at regions 160-218 and 743-854. Close to half of spike-specific TCRs reportedly recognize unmutated variant regions. Seropositive at baseline were only a handful of AZD1222 recipients. White British people made up most donors, females outnumbered males, and clonal diversity was possibly underestimated.

Sequencing was performed with immunoSEQ multiplex PCR; in TCRdb, only in-frame clones are kept and a portion is missing. The data hold roughly 150,000 clones, with more than 85% observed a single time. This clonotype originated in an adult who had recovered from COVID-19. This rearrangement joins TRBV2 to TRBJ2-7; D remains unclear. The sequencing used peripheral blood, collected after recovery from COVID-19. The CDR3 DNA is TGTGCCAGCAGTGAATACGGCTCCTACGAGCAGTACTTC. It is translated as CASSEYGSYEQYF.